This T cell receptor (beta chain) was retrieved from a study of shared T cell receptors in the human thymus. The data were produced by immunoSEQ multiplex PCR, yet TCRdb's version contains in-frame clones alone and is incomplete. The repertoire consists of approximately 490,000 clones, with approximately 78% occurring once and the leading ten covering less than 0.015%. V lost 5 bases to trimming and J lost 3 bases, with 16 bases between them. There are 15 residues in the CDR3. In germline, CDR1 is SEHNR, CDR2 FQNEAQ (reference sequence). Another study also made use of these data, one on human thymus T cells. That paper notes: Serving as donors were healthy Finnish infants, each of whom was having open corrective surgery for congenital heart defects. Thymus tissue was removed during corrective cardiac surgery. There appeared to be biased usage of V and J genes in thymic and blood repertoires. Related research examined unrelated individuals and reported that their thymic repertoires overlapped highly.

This TCR was recovered from a boy under three years old with a congenital heart defect. The V call is TRBV7-9, the J call TRBJ1-2; TRBD1 is a possible D gene (6 bases). The sequenced material came from thymocytes. The CDR3 protein is CASSPMGGLDYGYTF. DNA of the CDR3: TGTGCCAGCAGCCCGATGGGGGGGCTGGACTATGGCTACACCTTC.